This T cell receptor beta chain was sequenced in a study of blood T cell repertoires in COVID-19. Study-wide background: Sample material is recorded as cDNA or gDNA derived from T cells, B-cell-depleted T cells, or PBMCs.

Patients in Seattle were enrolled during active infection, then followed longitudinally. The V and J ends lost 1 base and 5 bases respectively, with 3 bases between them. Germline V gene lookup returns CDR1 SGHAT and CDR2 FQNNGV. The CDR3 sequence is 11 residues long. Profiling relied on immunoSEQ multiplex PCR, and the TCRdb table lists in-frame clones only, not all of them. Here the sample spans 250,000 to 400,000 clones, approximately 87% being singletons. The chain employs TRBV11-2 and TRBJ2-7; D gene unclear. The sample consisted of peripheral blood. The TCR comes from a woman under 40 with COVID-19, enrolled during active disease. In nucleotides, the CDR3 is TGTGCCAGCAGCTTAGCGGACGAGCAGTACTTC. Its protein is CASSLADEQYF.